Listed below are T cell receptor beta chains from one sample, sequenced in a study of blood T cells in healthy people across ages. TCRdb reanalysed the 5' RACE reads using MiXCR and keeps one entry per CDR3 protein. Of 2 million or so distinct CDR3 sequences listed, 49% are singletons. The sample taken for sequencing was blood. The receptors stem from a middle-aged woman in good health. CDR3s include the opening cysteine and the closing phenylalanine or tryptophan. D genes are given only for firm matches. The size of a clone is reported for some rows only, either as once, few or many, or as a class for expanded clones.

len: 15; j_gene: TRBJ2-5; d_gene: TRBD2; abundance: -; v_gene: TRBV15; CDR3aa: CATSSRLAGKETQYF; CDR3nt: TGTGCCACCAGCAGCCGACTAGCGGGGAAAGAGACCCAGTACTTC
len: 13; j_gene: TRBJ1-2; d_gene: -; abundance: few; v_gene: TRBV12-3/TRBV12-4; CDR3aa: CASSFGSLHGYTF; CDR3nt: TGTGCCAGCAGTTTTGGCTCCCTTCATGGCTACACCTTC
len: 14; j_gene: TRBJ1-6; d_gene: -; abundance: -; v_gene: TRBV5-1; CDR3aa: CASSLDSSASPLHF; CDR3nt: TGCGCCAGCAGCCTCGACAGTTCGGCCTCACCCCTCCACTTT
len: 16; j_gene: TRBJ2-1; d_gene: -; abundance: once; v_gene: TRBV12-3/TRBV12-4; CDR3aa: CVSSLGSGGKNNEQFF; CDR3nt: TGTGTCAGCAGTTTAGGCTCAGGGGGGAAGAACAATGAGCAGTTCTTC
len: 17; j_gene: TRBJ2-3; d_gene: -; abundance: few; v_gene: TRBV27; CDR3aa: CASNPEGWRDLTDTQYF; CDR3nt: TGTGCCAGCAACCCAGAGGGGTGGAGGGACCTCACAGATACGCAGTATTTT
len: 14; j_gene: TRBJ1-2; d_gene: TRBD1; abundance: few; v_gene: TRBV29-1; CDR3aa: CSVVVDRGNYGYTF; CDR3nt: TGCAGCGTTGTTGTGGACAGGGGGAACTATGGCTACACCTTC
len: 16; j_gene: TRBJ1-5; d_gene: -; abundance: -; v_gene: TRBV7-8; CDR3aa: CASSLAGKNSNQPQHF; CDR3nt: TGTGCCAGCAGCTTAGCAGGGAAAAATAGCAATCAGCCCCAGCATTTT
len: 18; j_gene: TRBJ2-5; d_gene: TRBD2; abundance: -; v_gene: TRBV6-1; CDR3aa: CASSSGTSGGNLPETQYF; CDR3nt: TGTGCCAGCAGCTCCGGGACTAGCGGGGGTAACCTCCCGGAGACCCAGTACTTC
len: 13; j_gene: TRBJ1-5; d_gene: -; abundance: -; v_gene: TRBV12-3/TRBV12-4; CDR3aa: CASSPARNQPQHF; CDR3nt: TGTGCCAGCAGCCCCGCTCGGAATCAGCCCCAGCATTTT
len: 18; j_gene: TRBJ2-3; d_gene: TRBD2; abundance: few; v_gene: TRBV4-3; CDR3aa: CASSRDMTSGRGTDTQYF; CDR3nt: TGCGCCAGCAGCCGGGACATGACTAGCGGACGCGGCACAGATACGCAGTATTTT
len: 13; j_gene: TRBJ2-7; d_gene: -; abundance: many; v_gene: TRBV12-3/TRBV12-4; CDR3aa: CASRRDGSYEQYF; CDR3nt: TGTGCCAGCAGGCGGGACGGGTCCTACGAGCAGTACTTC
len: 19; j_gene: TRBJ2-3; d_gene: -; abundance: few; v_gene: TRBV4-3; CDR3aa: CASSQVLTWASEGADTQYF; CDR3nt: TGCGCCAGCAGCCAAGTTTTAACCTGGGCCAGTGAGGGCGCAGATACGCAGTATTTT
len: 13; j_gene: TRBJ1-2; d_gene: -; abundance: -; v_gene: TRBV3-1; CDR3aa: CASSQDRGLGYTF; CDR3nt: TGTGCCAGCAGCCAAGATCGGGGTCTGGGCTACACCTTC
len: 15; j_gene: TRBJ2-3; d_gene: TRBD2; abundance: -; v_gene: TRBV6-6; CDR3aa: CASSRLRGEGDTQYF; CDR3nt: TGTGCCAGCAGCCGACTACGGGGGGAAGGAGATACGCAGTATTTT
len: 14; j_gene: TRBJ2-5; d_gene: -; abundance: -; v_gene: TRBV5-1; CDR3aa: CASGGDRGSNEQYF; CDR3nt: TGCGCCAGCGGGGGAGACAGAGGGTCCAATGAGCAGTACTTC
len: 12; j_gene: TRBJ2-7; d_gene: -; abundance: -; v_gene: TRBV10-3; CDR3aa: CAISAEGNEQYF; CDR3nt: TGTGCCATCAGTGCAGAAGGGAACGAGCAGTACTTC
len: 14; j_gene: TRBJ2-7; d_gene: TRBD2; abundance: -; v_gene: TRBV6-5; CDR3aa: CARAGDGDYYEQYF; CDR3nt: TGTGCCAGGGCGGGGGACGGTGATTACTACGAGCAGTACTTC
len: 16; j_gene: TRBJ1-6; d_gene: -; abundance: -; v_gene: TRBV4-3; CDR3aa: CASSQAGMVLNSPLHF; CDR3nt: TGCGCCAGCAGCCAAGCGGGGATGGTGTTGAATTCACCCCTCCACTTT
len: 16; j_gene: TRBJ1-5; d_gene: TRBD1; abundance: few; v_gene: TRBV20-1; CDR3aa: CSANRDRGQGNQPQHF; CDR3nt: TGCAGTGCTAACCGGGACAGGGGGCAGGGCAATCAGCCCCAGCATTTT
len: 17; j_gene: TRBJ2-7; d_gene: -; abundance: few; v_gene: TRBV6-5; CDR3aa: CASSYRPPGSEAYEQYF; CDR3nt: TGTGCCAGCAGTTACCGCCCGCCGGGATCGGAAGCCTACGAGCAGTACTTC
len: 11; j_gene: TRBJ1-2; d_gene: -; abundance: -; v_gene: TRBV20-1; CDR3aa: CSARDRRGYTF; CDR3nt: TGCAGTGCTAGAGACAGGCGGGGCTACACCTTC
len: 14; j_gene: TRBJ1-2; d_gene: -; abundance: -; v_gene: TRBV12-3/TRBV12-4; CDR3aa: CASTSQGMRYGYTF; CDR3nt: TGTGCCAGCACCTCCCAGGGGATGCGGTATGGCTACACCTTC
len: 17; j_gene: TRBJ2-6; d_gene: -; abundance: -; v_gene: TRBV12-3/TRBV12-4; CDR3aa: CASSLALSGNGANVLTF; CDR3nt: TGTGCCAGCAGTTTAGCGCTCTCGGGGAATGGGGCCAACGTCCTGACTTTC
len: 14; j_gene: TRBJ2-3; d_gene: -; abundance: few; v_gene: TRBV29-1; CDR3aa: CSVTTGAGVDTQYF; CDR3nt: TGCAGCGTTACGACAGGGGCGGGAGTAGATACGCAGTATTTT
len: 16; j_gene: TRBJ2-5; d_gene: -; abundance: few; v_gene: TRBV24-1; CDR3aa: CATSDSRGWAQETQYF; CDR3nt: TGTGCCACCAGTGACTCTAGGGGCTGGGCCCAAGAGACCCAGTACTTC
len: 14; j_gene: TRBJ2-3; d_gene: -; abundance: -; v_gene: TRBV20-1; CDR3aa: CSARVDYERPTQYF; CDR3nt: TGCAGTGCTAGAGTAGACTATGAACGTCCTACGCAGTATTTT
len: 15; j_gene: TRBJ2-7; d_gene: -; abundance: few; v_gene: TRBV7-9; CDR3aa: CASSLARLSSYEQYF; CDR3nt: TGTGCCAGCAGCTTAGCAAGGCTTAGCTCCTACGAGCAGTACTTC
len: 15; j_gene: TRBJ2-3; d_gene: -; abundance: few; v_gene: TRBV7-2; CDR3aa: CASSTRGSSTDTQYF; CDR3nt: TGTGCCAGCAGCACCCGGGGGAGTAGCACAGATACGCAGTATTTT
len: 14; j_gene: TRBJ2-5; d_gene: TRBD2; abundance: -; v_gene: TRBV5-6; CDR3aa: CASRPGLPAETQHF; CDR3nt: TGTGCCAGCAGACCGGGACTACCGGCGGAGACCCAGCACTTC
len: 13; j_gene: TRBJ2-3; d_gene: -; abundance: -; v_gene: TRBV28; CDR3aa: CASSFRTVDTQYF; CDR3nt: TGTGCCAGCAGTTTCAGGACTGTGGATACGCAGTATTTT
len: 16; j_gene: TRBJ2-7; d_gene: -; abundance: -; v_gene: TRBV6-1; CDR3aa: CASSGASGRSPYEQYF; CDR3nt: TGTGCCAGCAGTGGAGCTTCGGGGAGATCCCCCTACGAGCAGTACTTC
len: 14; j_gene: TRBJ2-3; d_gene: -; abundance: many; v_gene: TRBV11-2; CDR3aa: CASSLTSVTDTQYF; CDR3nt: TGTGCCAGCAGCTTGACTTCCGTCACAGATACGCAGTATTTT
len: 11; j_gene: TRBJ2-1; d_gene: -; abundance: -; v_gene: TRBV5-4; CDR3aa: CASSVTAEQFF; CDR3nt: TGTGCCAGCAGCGTGACCGCCGAACAGTTCTTC
len: 15; j_gene: TRBJ2-7; d_gene: TRBD1; abundance: -; v_gene: TRBV7-2; CDR3aa: CASSLDRGQFREQYF; CDR3nt: TGTGCCAGCAGCTTAGATAGGGGGCAGTTCCGCGAGCAGTACTTC
len: 13; j_gene: TRBJ2-7; d_gene: -; abundance: -; v_gene: TRBV29-1; CDR3aa: CSVEAGTPYEQYF; CDR3nt: TGCAGCGTGGAAGCAGGGACCCCCTACGAGCAGTACTTC
len: 14; j_gene: TRBJ2-3; d_gene: -; abundance: -; v_gene: TRBV20-1; CDR3aa: CSATGQISTDTQYF; CDR3nt: TGCAGTGCCACGGGACAAATAAGCACAGATACGCAGTATTTT
len: 15; j_gene: TRBJ2-3; d_gene: -; abundance: -; v_gene: TRBV4-3; CDR3aa: CASSHWGDSTDTQYF; CDR3nt: TGCGCCAGCAGCCATTGGGGGGATTCGACAGATACGCAGTATTTT
len: 15; j_gene: TRBJ1-4; d_gene: TRBD1; abundance: -; v_gene: TRBV9; CDR3aa: CASSSTGSGLEKLFF; CDR3nt: TGTGCCAGCAGCTCGACAGGGTCTGGACTTGAAAAACTGTTTTTT
len: 15; j_gene: TRBJ2-5; d_gene: -; abundance: few; v_gene: TRBV5-1; CDR3aa: CASSLGRGGPETQYF; CDR3nt: TGCGCCAGCAGCTTGGGACGGGGAGGCCCAGAGACCCAGTACTTC
len: 13; j_gene: TRBJ2-7; d_gene: -; abundance: -; v_gene: TRBV6-6; CDR3aa: CASTERLPHEQYF; CDR3nt: TGTGCCAGCACCGAAAGGCTGCCCCACGAGCAGTACTTC
len: 15; j_gene: TRBJ2-5; d_gene: TRBD2; abundance: few; v_gene: TRBV28; CDR3aa: CASSVAGASQETQYF; CDR3nt: TGTGCCAGCAGTGTAGCGGGGGCATCCCAAGAGACCCAGTACTTC
len: 20; j_gene: TRBJ2-3; d_gene: TRBD2; abundance: -; v_gene: TRBV9; CDR3aa: CASSVDPSGGRGPSTDTQYF; CDR3nt: TGTGCCAGCAGCGTAGATCCCTCGGGAGGGCGGGGGCCCAGCACAGATACGCAGTATTTT
len: 15; j_gene: TRBJ1-2; d_gene: -; abundance: -; v_gene: TRBV12-3/TRBV12-4; CDR3aa: CASSLVGRKMEGYTF; CDR3nt: TGTGCCAGCAGTTTAGTGGGACGGAAGATGGAAGGCTACACCTTC
len: 14; j_gene: TRBJ2-7; d_gene: -; abundance: -; v_gene: TRBV29-1; CDR3aa: CSVEDSRVGYEQYF; CDR3nt: TGCAGCGTTGAAGATAGCAGGGTGGGCTACGAGCAGTACTTC
len: 15; j_gene: TRBJ2-7; d_gene: TRBD1; abundance: -; v_gene: TRBV10-3; CDR3aa: CAISEPGTGMEIQYF; CDR3nt: TGTGCCATCAGTGAGCCCGGGACAGGGATGGAGATCCAGTACTTC
len: 13; j_gene: TRBJ2-1; d_gene: TRBD2; abundance: -; v_gene: TRBV20-1; CDR3aa: CSARTGTSYEQFF; CDR3nt: TGCAGTGCTAGAACCGGGACTAGTTATGAGCAGTTCTTC
len: 16; j_gene: TRBJ2-7; d_gene: TRBD2; abundance: -; v_gene: TRBV6-2/TRBV6-3; CDR3aa: CASSPRIAGVTYEQYF; CDR3nt: TGTGCCAGCAGTCCCCGGATAGCGGGGGTGACCTACGAGCAGTACTTC
len: 17; j_gene: TRBJ2-1; d_gene: TRBD2; abundance: -; v_gene: TRBV7-2; CDR3aa: CASSLRGSGVRYNEQFF; CDR3nt: TGTGCCAGCAGCCTCAGGGGTAGCGGGGTACGCTACAATGAGCAGTTCTTC
len: 16; j_gene: TRBJ2-3; d_gene: TRBD1; abundance: -; v_gene: TRBV28; CDR3aa: CASNSVGQGRPDTQYF; CDR3nt: TGTGCCAGCAACTCGGTTGGACAGGGGCGGCCAGATACGCAGTATTTT